Listed below are T cell receptor beta chains from one sample, sequenced in a study of T cell responses to AZD1222 COVID-19 vaccine. Sequenced by immunoSEQ multiplex PCR; TCRdb stores in-frame clones only, minus some. This table holds about 120,000 clones, 70% to 90% found once. Source: peripheral blood, taken 28 days after the second AZD1222 dose. These receptors originate from an adult who received the AZD1222 COVID-19 vaccine. CDR3s include the opening cysteine and the closing phenylalanine or tryptophan. The order of the fields is D gene, V gene, J gene, clone size, CDR3 DNA, CDR3 protein. A D gene is named only where the DNA matches it firmly. Clone size is not always given. Where it is, it says once, few, many or a class for expanded clones.

TRBD1	TRBV30	TRBJ2-2	-	TGTGCCTGGGAAACCGGGACAGACACCGGGGAGCTGTTTTTT	CAWETGTDTGELFF
-	TRBV20-1	TRBJ1-2	-	TGCAGTGCTACCCCGGAGAGTTGGGCCTTC	CSATPESWAF
-	TRBV6-6	TRBJ1-1	-	TGTGCCAGCAAGGCTATGGGTGCTGAAGCTTTCTTT	CASKAMGAEAFF
-	TRBV6-6	TRBJ2-1	-	TGTGCCAGCCTAGGGCAGAGCTCCTACAATGAGCAGTTCTTC	CASLGQSSYNEQFF
-	TRBV19	TRBJ2-7	-	TGTGCCAGTAGTATAGGTAGGGACCGGAACGAGCAGTACTTC	CASSIGRDRNEQYF
-	TRBV27	TRBJ1-1	-	TGTGCCAGCAGTCCGAGACAGGTGAACACTGAAGCTTTCTTT	CASSPRQVNTEAFF
-	TRBV25-1	TRBJ1-6	-	TGTGCCAGCAGTGACCCCCAATGGGGGGCAACGGGATCACCCCTCCACTTT	CASSDPQWGATGSPLHF
-	TRBV28	TRBJ1-2	-	TGTGCCAGCAAAAAGCCGAGGGCGGAGGGCTACACCTTC	CASKKPRAEGYTF
-	TRBV7-2	TRBJ1-6	-	TGTGCCAGCAGCTTAGGGACAGACAATTCACCCCTCCACTTT	CASSLGTDNSPLHF
-	TRBV6-5	TRBJ1-5	-	TGTGCCAGCAGTTACAGAGCGGGCAATCAGCCCCAGCATTTT	CASSYRAGNQPQHF
-	TRBV5-4	TRBJ1-4	-	TGTGCCAGCAGCTTCCAGGGAACTAATGAAAAACTGTTTTTT	CASSFQGTNEKLFF
-	TRBV7-6	TRBJ1-2	-	TGTGCCAGCAGCTTAAACCCTATCGAGACGGCTGAATGGGGCTACACCTTC	CASSLNPIETAEWGYTF
TRBD1	TRBV5-1	TRBJ2-5	-	TGCGCCAGCAGCTGGGACAGGGAGACCCAGTACTTC	CASSWDRETQYF
-	TRBV4-3	TRBJ2-7	-	TGCGCCAGCAGCCAAGGGGAGACCCACCTGGAGCAGTACTTC	CASSQGETHLEQYF
TRBD1	TRBV28	TRBJ1-5	-	TGTGCCACCTGGTGGCGGGGACAGGGGTTGGATCAGCCCCAGCATTTT	CATWWRGQGLDQPQHF
-	TRBV5-1	TRBJ1-5	-	TGCGCCAGCAGCGTTGATGGACAGCCTAATCAGCCCCAGCATTTT	CASSVDGQPNQPQHF
-	TRBV7-2	TRBJ2-6	-	TGTGCCAGCAGCTCCTACTCCCCCCCTGGGGCCAACGTCCTGACTTTC	CASSSYSPPGANVLTF
-	TRBV6-2/TRBV6-3	TRBJ2-5	-	TGTGCCAGCAGTTTCTTCGGAGAGACCCAGTACTTC	CASSFFGETQYF
-	TRBV20-1	TRBJ2-1	-	TGCAGTGTCGCGGGGCGGGGTGAGCAGTTCTTC	CSVAGRGEQFF
TRBD2	TRBV7-3	TRBJ2-2	-	TGTGCCAGCAGTCCAACCGGGACTAGCCTACTCGGGGAGCTGTTTTTT	CASSPTGTSLLGELFF
-	TRBV28	TRBJ2-2	-	TGTGCCAGCAGTTTGTCAACGTACAGGCGTACCGGGGAGCTGTTTTTT	CASSLSTYRRTGELFF
-	TRBV5-1	TRBJ1-3	-	TGCGCCAGCAGCTTGGTAGGGTCGGGAGGAAACACCATATATTTT	CASSLVGSGGNTIYF
TRBD1	TRBV5-6	TRBJ2-7	-	TGTGCCAGCAGCCTATACAGGGGGGTATCCTACGAGCAGTACTTC	CASSLYRGVSYEQYF
-	TRBV7-3	TRBJ1-2	-	TGTGCCAGCAGCTTAACGGGGGGCAAACAGGGAGTCGATGGCTACACCTTC	CASSLTGGKQGVDGYTF
TRBD1	TRBV11-2	TRBJ2-7	once	TGTGCCAGCAGAAATCCTCGCCGGGACAGGGGCCTCTACGAGCAGTACTTC	CASRNPRRDRGLYEQYF
-	TRBV27	TRBJ1-2	-	TGTGCCAGCAGTTTAAAAGGGAGGGATAACTATGGCTACACCTTC	CASSLKGRDNYGYTF
-	TRBV4-3	TRBJ1-2	-	TGCGCCAGCAGCCAAGAAGTAGGGGTGCGGAACTATGGCTACACCTTC	CASSQEVGVRNYGYTF
-	TRBV4-2	TRBJ2-1	-	TGTGCCAGCAGCCCCTTAGCGGTGAGCTCCTACAATGAGCAGTTCTTC	CASSPLAVSSYNEQFF
-	TRBV21-1	TRBJ1-2	-	TGTGCCAGCAGCAACAACAGGGGGGACTATGGCTACACCTTC	CASSNNRGDYGYTF
-	TRBV7-2	TRBJ2-4	-	TGTGCCAGCAGCCCGGAATCGGCCAAAAACATTCAGTACTTC	CASSPESAKNIQYF
-	TRBV20-1	TRBJ1-4	-	TGCAGTGCTTTCCGTAATGAAAAACTGTTTTTT	CSAFRNEKLFF
-	TRBV20-1	TRBJ2-5	-	TGCAGTGCTAGAGCGGGAGAGACCCAGTACTTC	CSARAGETQYF
-	TRBV7-6	TRBJ2-3	-	TGTGCCAGCAGCTTATATAGTGTGGGATCAGATACGCAGTATTTT	CASSLYSVGSDTQYF
-	TRBV2	TRBJ1-2	-	TGTGCCAGCAGTGGGCGAGGGACGGGGCGTAACTATGGCTACACCTTC	CASSGRGTGRNYGYTF
-	TRBV29-1	TRBJ1-2	-	TGCAGCGTTGAACAAACAGCTAACTATGGCTACACCTTC	CSVEQTANYGYTF
-	TRBV3-1/TRBV3-2	TRBJ2-2	-	TGTGCCAGCAGCCCCTACGGTACTTTAGAGGCCGGGGAGCTGTTTTTT	CASSPYGTLEAGELFF
TRBD1	TRBV11-2	TRBJ2-3	-	TGTGCCAGCAGACATTTAACAGGGGGTGGCACAGATACGCAGTATTTT	CASRHLTGGGTDTQYF
-	TRBV19	TRBJ2-7	-	TGTGCCAGTAGTAGCCTACTCAGAAACCCAGCCTACGAGCAGTACTTC	CASSSLLRNPAYEQYF
TRBD1	TRBV28	TRBJ1-5	-	TGTGCCAGCAGAGCCTCGACAGGGTTTAGCAATCAGCCCCAGCATTTT	CASRASTGFSNQPQHF
TRBD2	TRBV3-1/TRBV3-2	TRBJ2-1	once	TGTGCCAGCAGCTTACTAGCGGGGGGGCCTTCCTACAATGAGCAGTTCTTC	CASSLLAGGPSYNEQFF
-	TRBV28	TRBJ1-1	once	TGTGCCAGCAGCCCAGTTAAGGGGACCTCAATGAGGTGGACTGAAGCTTTCTTT	CASSPVKGTSMRWTEAFF
-	TRBV7-9	TRBJ2-2	-	TGTGCCAGCAGATCAACCCACCTCGGCGGGGAGCTGTTTTTT	CASRSTHLGGELFF
-	TRBV27	TRBJ1-5	-	TGTGCCAGCAGTTTAGGGGGAGGCCTGAGGGCCCAGCATTTT	CASSLGGGLRAQHF
-	TRBV10-3	TRBJ1-1	few	TGTGCCATCAGTGAGAATCCGACTGTGAACACTGAAGCTTTCTTT	CAISENPTVNTEAFF
-	TRBV7-9	TRBJ2-2	-	TGTGCCAGCAGCTCATTAAAGAACACCGGGGAGCTGTTTTTT	CASSSLKNTGELFF
-	TRBV28	TRBJ1-1	-	TGTGCCAGCAGTTTATCGGTGGGGGCTGGAAACACTGAAGCTTTCTTT	CASSLSVGAGNTEAFF
TRBD2	TRBV9	TRBJ2-2	-	TGTGCCAGCAGAGACACTAGCGGGGGTCAGAGCGGGGAGCTGTTTTTT	CASRDTSGGQSGELFF
-	TRBV27	TRBJ1-4	-	TGTGCCAGCAGTTTTGGGCGGAGTGAAAAACTGTTTTTT	CASSFGRSEKLFF
-	TRBV5-1	TRBJ2-1	-	TGCGCCAGCAGCTTGGCGGGACAATCAGAGCAGTTCTTC	CASSLAGQSEQFF